This T cell receptor beta chain was sequenced for a study of CD8 T cells in ankylosing spondylitis. In TCRdb, the 5' RACE reads were re-called with MiXCR into one record per CDR3 protein. Among some 240,000 distinct CDR3 sequences listed, 8% to 9.5% were seen once. This clonotype has just a few counts. V lost 2 bases, J lost 7 bases, and 6 bases stayed unmatched. The CDR3 contains 16 residues. CDR1 LGHNA and CDR2 YSLEER come from the germline V gene. The source of this sequence is a male donor with ankylosing spondylitis or in good health (not recorded which). Sequenced input: blood, either unsorted or a sorted T cell fraction (not recorded which). The chain joins TRBV4-3 to TRBJ2-2; 11 nucleotides align to TRBD2. CDR3 sequence: CASSQQLAGEGGELFF. CDR3 bases: TGCGCCAGCAGCCAACAACTAGCGGGAGAAGGCGGGGAGCTGTTTTTT.